Shown below are 24 T cell receptor beta chains from a single sample sequenced in a study of CD8 T cells in Susac syndrome. Roughly 0.45 to 1 ug RNA was reverse transcribed with random hexamers. MiXCR, run by TCRdb on the immunoSEQ multiplex PCR reads, gives a single entry per CDR3 protein. Of about 52,000 distinct CDR3 sequences listed, around 93% are singletons. Sequencing used CD8+ T cells from PBMCs. The receptor source for this set is a human donor with multiple sclerosis.

This clonotype occurred once. The chain carries TRBV24-1 and TRBJ2-2; D is ambiguous. This CDR3 has 14 residues. The V gene's germline CDR1 is KGHDR and CDR2 SFDVKD. V was cut by 5 bases and J by 0 bases, with 6 bases left in between. The chain's CDR3 is CATSAGSNTGELFF. DNA of the CDR3: TGTGCCACCAGTGCGGGTTCGAACACCGGGGAGCTGTTTTTT.

This chain links TRBV12-3 or TRBV12-4 with TRBJ1-1; possibly TRBD1 for D (6 bases). The length of the CDR3 is 15 residues. V was trimmed by 1 base and J by 0 bases, leaving 9 bases between them. The CDR3, as DNA: TGTGCCAGCAGTTTAGATAGGGGGGTGAACACTGAAGCTTTCTTT. Its protein is CASSLDRGVNTEAFF.

The V gene is TRBV5-1, the J gene TRBJ2-6, with TRBD1 identical over 7 bases. J lost 2 bases, V lost 2 bases, and 4 bases had no gene match. In germline, CDR1 is SGHRS, CDR2 YFSETQ. The CDR3 has 16 residues. The CDR3 bases are TGCGCCAGCAGCTTATCGGGACAGCCTGGGGCCAACGTCCTGACTTTC. Its protein is CASSLSGQPGANVLTF.

The chain has TRBV6-4 and TRBJ2-2; D uncertain. The CDR3 totals 12 residues. V was trimmed by 0 bases and J by 6 bases, leaving 2 bases between them. Germline V gene lookup returns CDR1 MRHNA and CDR2 SNTAGT. This CDR3 is CASSDSAGELFF. The CDR3 DNA sequence: TGTGCCAGCAGTGACTCGGCCGGGGAGCTGTTTTTT.

The gene calls are TRBV27 and TRBJ2-7; the match to TRBD2 covers 7 bases. J lost 1 base, V lost 8 bases, and 8 bases had no gene match. The germline CDR1 and CDR2 sequences are MNHEY and SMNVEV (reference sequence). The length of the CDR3 is 14 residues. The CDR3 loop is CASSPWGGSYEQYF. The CDR3 bases are TGTGCCAGCTCGCCTTGGGGGGGGTCCTACGAGCAGTACTTC.

The chain has TRBV6-2 or TRBV6-3 and TRBJ1-1; D not certain. The CDR3 has 14 residues. Trimming took off 6 bases at V and 5 bases at J, with 16 bases between the two ends. Germline values: CDR1 MNHEY, CDR2 SVGEGT. The CDR3 DNA reads TGTGCCAGCAGCCCCTCGACGGTTCTAACTGAAGCTTTCTTT. It yields the protein CASSPSTVLTEAFF.

V gene TRBV28 combines with J gene TRBJ2-5; 7 bases are a match to TRBD2. Germline loops: CDR1 MDHEN, CDR2 SYDVKM. This CDR3 comprises 14 residues. After removal of 6 bases from V and 6 bases from J, the junction contained 10 bases not matched to a gene. The CDR3 reads CASRPVRGLKTQYF. CDR3 nucleotides: TGTGCCAGCAGGCCCGTGCGGGGGTTAAAGACCCAGTACTTC.

This sequence joins TRBV5-1 and TRBJ2-1, with D possibly being TRBD1 (5 bases). The CDR3 sequence is 14 residues long. V was clipped by 4 bases and J by 7 bases, with 15 bases between them. The germline CDR1 and CDR2 sequences are SGHRS and YFSETQ. In nucleotides, the CDR3 is TGCGCCAGCAGCGCCACAGGTCCCACTAATGAGCAGTTCTTC. Its translation is CASSATGPTNEQFF. Based on the CDR3 plus reference TRBV5-1 and TRBJ2-1, the full variable domain is KAGVTQTPRYLIKTRGQQVTLSCSPISGHRSVSWYQQTPGQGLQFLFEYFSETQRNKGNFPGRFSGRQFSNSRSEMNVSTLELGDSALYLCASSATGPTNEQFFGPGTRLTVL.

The CDR3 protein is CASSPRVGGLSTDTQYF. CDR3 coding DNA: TGTGCCAGCAGCCCCCGAGTGGGGGGGTTGAGCACAGATACGCAGTATTTT. The chain recombines TRBV9 with TRBJ2-3; 7 bases agree with TRBD2. J gave up 0 bases and V 4 bases, and 11 bases lay outside the gene matches. This CDR3 spans 17 amino acids. Germline CDR1 reads SGDLS; CDR2 reads YYNGEE.

V usage is TRBV9 and J usage is TRBJ1-4, with D perhaps TRBD1 (5 bases). The germline V and J ends were trimmed by 0 bases and 6 bases, with 9 bases remaining between them. This CDR3 contains 14 residues. Germline V gene lookup returns CDR1 SGDLS and CDR2 YYNGEE. CDR3 DNA sequence: TGTGCCAGCAGCGTAGAGGGGCAGGATGAAAAACTGTTTTTT. This sequence encodes CASSVEGQDEKLFF.

The rearrangement uses TRBV6-5 and TRBJ2-2; D is unresolved. The ends were cut back, 6 bases at V and 5 bases at J, with 13 bases in the middle. CDR1 and CDR2 from the germline V gene are MNHEY and SVGAGI. This CDR3 has 14 amino acids. The CDR3 nucleotides are TGTGCCAGCAGCTCACTCCTGGGGACCGGGGAGCTGTTTTTT. Its protein product is CASSSLLGTGELFF.

This clonotype has a single count. The CDR3 is CASSLNRGRNTEAFF. The CDR3 DNA follows: TGTGCCAGCAGCCTAAACAGGGGGAGGAACACTGAAGCTTTCTTT. This chain links TRBV7-2 with TRBJ1-1; 8 nucleotides align to TRBD1. There are 15 residues in the CDR3. CDR1 and CDR2 from the germline V gene are SGHTA and FQGNSA. J gave up 1 base and V 5 bases, and 6 bases lay outside the gene matches.

CDR3 bases: TGCGCCAGCAGCCTCCGGGACAGTACCTACAATGAGCAGTTCTTC. This codes for CASSLRDSTYNEQFF. V gene TRBV4-1 combines with J gene TRBJ2-1; 7 nucleotides match TRBD1. Germline loops: CDR1 MGHRA, CDR2 YSYEKL. This CDR3 spans 15 amino acids. V lost 4 bases, J lost 2 bases, and 5 bases stayed unmatched.

The chain has TRBV6-4 and TRBJ2-2, with 10 bases matching TRBD2. Germline CDR1 MRHNA, CDR2 SNTAGT. V trimming: 4 bases; J trimming: 4 bases; junction bases outside the gene matches: 3. The CDR3 sequence is 15 residues long. The DNA of the CDR3 is TGTGCCAGCAGTGTGTCTAGCGGGGGCACCGGGGAGCTGTTTTTT. As protein: CASSVSSGGTGELFF.

The genes are TRBV10-3 and TRBJ2-5; TRBD2 is a possible D gene (7 bases). This CDR3 has 16 residues. Germline V CDR1 and CDR2: ENHRY, SYGVKD. V was pared by 0 bases and J by 1 base, with 12 bases between. CDR3 DNA: TGTGCCATCAGTGAGTCTGGCGGGGGCCTCCAAGAGACCCAGTACTTC. Translating gives CAISESGGGLQETQYF.

The chain carries TRBV28 and TRBJ2-1, with 7 nucleotides matching TRBD2. CDR1 and CDR2 from the germline V gene are MDHEN and SYDVKM. The CDR3 is 15 amino acids. Losses at the gene ends were 3 bases for V and 2 bases for J; bases not matched to a gene: 4. The CDR3 DNA reads TGTGCCAGCAGTTTTAGACTAGCCCCCTACAATGAGCAGTTCTTC. This translates into CASSFRLAPYNEQFF.

The chain carries TRBV7-9 and TRBJ2-1; D is possibly TRBD1 or TRBD2 (6 bases each). Deletions cut 4 bases from V and 4 bases from J, with 11 bases between. This CDR3 comprises 14 residues. The germline V gene has CDR1 SEHNR and CDR2 FQNEAQ (reference sequence). The CDR3 protein is CASSSGGTYNEQFF. The CDR3 DNA is TGTGCCAGCAGCTCCGGGGGCACTTACAATGAGCAGTTCTTC.

The CDR3 protein is CASRDARETQYF. CDR3 nucleotide sequence: TGTGCCAGCAGGGACGCACGTGAGACCCAGTACTTC. This chain links TRBV11-2 with TRBJ2-5; no firm D call. The CDR3 runs 12 residues. Per germline, CDR1 SGHAT and CDR2 FQNNGV. V was cut by 6 bases and J by 5 bases, with 10 bases left in between.

V gene TRBV5-5 combines with J gene TRBJ2-7; no firm D call. CDR1 is SGHKS and CDR2 is YYEKEE in the germline V gene (reference sequence). This CDR3 comprises 14 residues. The V gene lost 0 bases and the J gene lost 0 bases, with 7 bases spanning the gap. The CDR3 DNA reads as TGTGCCAGCAGCTTGGAGGGTCTCTCCTACGAGCAGTACTTC. This gives the protein CASSLEGLSYEQYF.

The rearrangement joins TRBV7-9 to TRBJ1-1; D ambiguous. Germline V CDR1 and CDR2: SEHNR, FQNEAQ (reference sequence). This CDR3 comprises 14 residues. V dropped 6 bases and J dropped 4 bases, with 15 bases sitting between them. Here the CDR3 reads CASRVVQLGTEAFF. CDR3 nucleotide sequence: TGTGCCAGCAGGGTCGTACAGTTGGGCACTGAAGCTTTCTTT.

V gene TRBV24-1 combines with J gene TRBJ2-1, with a weak D call TRBD2 (6 bases). V lost 1 base to trimming and J lost 5 bases, with 14 bases between them. This CDR3 contains 16 residues. From germline, CDR1 is KGHDR and CDR2 SFDVKD. The CDR3 DNA is TGTGCCACCAGTGATTTTGGGCCGGGGGAGGACAATGAGCAGTTCTTC. This translates into CATSDFGPGEDNEQFF.

This chain links TRBV4-1 with TRBJ2-2; D remains ambiguous. V was shortened by 0 bases and J by 6 bases, with 11 bases between the two germline ends. CDR1 and CDR2 from the germline V gene are MGHRA and YSYEKL. There are 15 residues in the CDR3. The CDR3 DNA reads TGCGCCAGCAGCCAAGACTGGCTGGTGGCCGGGGAGCTGTTTTTT. This sequence encodes CASSQDWLVAGELFF.

The chain has TRBV4-1 and TRBJ1-5, with D possibly being TRBD1 (5 bases). The CDR3 runs 15 residues. From germline, CDR1 is MGHRA and CDR2 YSYEKL. Trimming took 1 base from V and 4 from J, leaving 11 bases between them. CDR3 nucleotide sequence: TGCGCCAGCAGCCAAGGAAGAGGGGAAAATCAGCCCCAGCATTTT. Its protein product is CASSQGRGENQPQHF.

The J gene is TRBJ2-1, the V gene TRBV30, with 11 nucleotides matching TRBD2. Germline-derived CDR1 and CDR2 are GTSNPN and SVGIG (reference sequence). This CDR3 is 14 amino acids long. V dropped 4 bases and J dropped 10; count of bases not matched to a gene: 9. This CDR3 is CAWNSGGAGEEQFF. In DNA form, the CDR3 reads TGTGCCTGGAATAGCGGGGGGGCAGGGGAGGAGCAGTTCTTC. Supplemented by reference TRBV30 and TRBJ2-1, the full variable domain reads SQTIHQWPATLVQPVGSPLSLECTVEGTSNPNLYWYRQAAGRGLQLLFYSVGIGQISSEVPQNLSASRPQDRQFILSSKKLLLSDSGFYLCAWNSGGAGEEQFFGPGTRLTVL.